This T cell receptor beta chain was documented in a study of shared clonotypes between healthy human individuals. The overall study: Each donor had three CD4 naive, three CD4 memory, two CD8 naive and one CD8 memory plate.

Positive CCR7 selection of CD45RO-negative cells yielded the naive CD8 cells, and terminally differentiated effector memory CD45RA+ cells were excluded. Original methodology: ImmunoSEQ junction-only sequences lacked quality scores, so their filtering differed. TCRdb's copy holds only in-frame clones and misses some; the assay was immunoSEQ multiplex PCR. V, J and clone size are taken as reported in that table, and D and trimming were inferred from the DNA itself. The table lists around 2.1 million clones, 90% to 95% of them singletons. This clone was detected once. The sequenced material came from naive CD8+ T cells from PBMCs. This clonotype was sampled from a man younger than 35 in good health. Some clones in this sample may be carry-over from other donors' samples.

CDR3 sequence: CASSFPGFGAEAFF. The CDR3 DNA follows: TGTGCCAGCAGTTTTCCAGGGTTTGGCGCTGAAGCTTTCTTT. The chain recombines TRBV28 with TRBJ1-1, with D tentatively TRBD1 (5 bases). The CDR3 is 14 amino acids. V was clipped by 3 bases and J by 6 bases, with 14 bases between them. CDR1 and CDR2 from the germline V gene are MDHEN and SYDVKM.